The 29 T cell receptor beta chains listed next were all sequenced from one sample in a study of blood T cell repertoires in COVID-19. TCRdb keeps only in-frame clones here, not all; method: immunoSEQ multiplex PCR. The sample holds 250,000 to 300,000 clones, under 90% seen once. The specimen sequenced was PBMCs or T cells enriched from blood (not recorded which). The receptors originated from a man between 18 and 35 years old who had recovered from COVID-19.

The chain employs TRBV11-2 and TRBJ1-6; possible D gene TRBD1, 6 bases. The CDR3 consists of 14 residues. The V gene lost 5 bases and the J gene lost 7 bases, with 12 bases spanning the gap. Germline CDR1 SGHAT, CDR2 FQNNGV. In DNA, the CDR3 is TGTGCCAGCAGCCTGGAAACAGGGAATTCACCCCTCCACTTT. Translating it yields CASSLETGNSPLHF. The variable domain in full, with the rest retrieved from reference TRBV11-2 and TRBJ1-6, is EAGVAQSPRYKIIEKRQSVAFWCNPISGHATLYWYQQILGQGPKLLIQFQNNGVVDDSQLPKDRFSAERLKGVDSTLKIQPAKLEDSAVYLCASSLETGNSPLHFGNGTRLTVT.

This chain connects TRBV14 to TRBJ1-6; D is possibly TRBD1 (6 bases). The CDR3 is made up of 16 amino acids. Germline assignment: CDR1 SGHDN and CDR2 FVKESK. V was clipped by 3 bases and J by 7 bases, with 16 bases between them. CDR3 bases: TGTGCCAGCAGCCATGGCAGGCAGGGGATAAATTCACCCCTCCACTTT. Residues: CASSHGRQGINSPLHF.

In this sample, this clone turned up once. The chain uses TRBV12-5 and TRBJ2-7; TRBD1 is a possible D gene (5 bases). V was trimmed by 5 bases and J by 3 bases, leaving 14 bases between them. CDR1 is LGHNT and CDR2 is FRNRAP in the germline V gene. The CDR3 covers 14 residues. The CDR3 is CASGPQNRLYEQYF. The CDR3 bases are TGTGCTAGTGGTCCCCAGAACAGGCTCTACGAGCAGTACTTC.

The chain combines TRBV28 with TRBJ2-3, with D possibly TRBD2 on 7 matching bases. Germline V CDR1 and CDR2: MDHEN, SYDVKM. The CDR3 runs to 15 residues. V lost 5 bases and J 3 bases, leaving 15 bases between the germline ends. The CDR3 coding sequence is TGTGCCAGCAGTAGTCCCGCGGGGGCTACAGATACGCAGTATTTT. Protein: CASSSPAGATDTQYF. Full variable domain (rest looked up from reference TRBV28 and TRBJ2-3): DVKVTQSSRYLVKRTGEKVFLECVQDMDHENMFWYRQDPGLGLRLIYFSYDVKMKEKGDIPEGYSVSREKKERFSLILESASTNQTSMYLCASSSPAGATDTQYFGPGTRLTVL.

This chain links TRBV29-1 with TRBJ1-1; 7 bases line up with TRBD1. The CDR3 extends over 13 amino acids. Germline values: CDR1 SQVTM, CDR2 ANQGSEA. The V and J ends lost 6 bases and 0 bases, in that order; junction bases with no gene match: 4. The DNA of the CDR3 is TGCAGCGTGCCCGGGACAGTGAACACTGAAGCTTTCTTT. Its translation: CSVPGTVNTEAFF.

The rearrangement joins TRBV3-1 (or the pseudogene TRBV3-2) to TRBJ2-2, with D tentatively TRBD2 (5 bases). CDR1 and CDR2 from the germline V gene are LGHDT and YNNKEL (reference sequence). The CDR3 spans 18 residues. V dropped 4 bases and J dropped 4 bases, with 22 bases sitting between them. This CDR3 is CASSPRLGSGKSTGELFF. The CDR3 nucleotides read TGTGCCAGCAGCCCCCGACTGGGTTCCGGGAAGAGCACCGGGGAGCTGTTTTTT.

This chain connects TRBV7-3 to TRBJ1-6, with D maybe TRBD1 (6 bases). The CDR3 is 13 amino acids. Germline CDR1 SGHTA, CDR2 FQGTGA. The V gene lost 5 bases and the J gene lost 7 bases, with 9 bases spanning the gap. In DNA, the CDR3 is TGTGCCAGCAGCGCCACAGGGAATTCACCCCTCCACTTT. Amino acids: CASSATGNSPLHF.

The rearrangement joins TRBV5-1 to TRBJ1-4; 7 positions match TRBD1. The V gene's germline CDR1 is SGHRS and CDR2 YFSETQ. The trim removed 3 bases at V and 5 bases at J, leaving 10 bases unmatched. This CDR3 comprises 16 residues. The CDR3 region has the DNA TGCGCCAGCAGCTGGGAAAGGACAGGCGTAAATGAAAAACTGTTTTTT. Residues: CASSWERTGVNEKLFF.

The CDR3 bases are TGTGCCAGCAGGCTACTCGCCAAGTACGAGCAGTACTTC. It yields the protein CASRLLAKYEQYF. This rearrangement joins TRBV11-2 to TRBJ2-7; D not certain. Per germline, CDR1 SGHAT and CDR2 FQNNGV. The CDR3 covers 13 residues. Trimming took 6 bases from V and 4 from J, leaving 13 bases between them.

The sample holds a few counts of this clone. The V call is TRBV30, the J call TRBJ1-3, with D tentatively TRBD1 (5 bases). Germline-derived CDR1 and CDR2 are GTSNPN and SVGIG (reference sequence). The CDR3 covers 12 residues. Trimming shortened V by 4 bases and J by 7 bases, and 11 bases separated the two germline ends. In DNA, the CDR3 is TGTGCCTGGAACGATGGGGGGAACACCATATATTTT. This codes for CAWNDGGNTIYF. Drawing the rest from reference TRBV30 and TRBJ1-3, the complete variable domain is SQTIHQWPATLVQPVGSPLSLECTVEGTSNPNLYWYRQAAGRGLQLLFYSVGIGQISSEVPQNLSASRPQDRQFILSSKKLLLSDSGFYLCAWNDGGNTIYFGEGSWLTVV.

The V call is TRBV20-1, the J call TRBJ2-5, with 12 bases aligning to TRBD2. Per germline, CDR1 DFQATT and CDR2 SNEGSKA (reference sequence). The CDR3 contains 19 residues. Unmatched junction bases numbered 16, after V lost 3 bases and J lost 2 bases. The CDR3 loop is CSASVPPGLAGWVQETQYF. DNA of the CDR3: TGCAGTGCTAGTGTGCCCCCTGGACTAGCGGGATGGGTTCAAGAGACCCAGTACTTC.

The sample holds one count of this clone. V and J are TRBV19 and TRBJ2-2; D ambiguous. This CDR3 has 12 residues. Germline CDR1 is LNHDA and CDR2 is SQIVND (reference sequence). V gave up 7 bases and J gave up 6 bases, with 9 bases separating them. The CDR3 spells CASTPSAGELFF. CDR3 in DNA: TGTGCCAGTACCCCGTCCGCCGGGGAGCTGTTTTTT.

This rearrangement joins TRBV5-1 to TRBJ1-1; the D gene is possibly TRBD1 (5 bases). Germline assignment: CDR1 SGHRS and CDR2 YFSETQ. This CDR3 spans 13 amino acids. Trimming shortened V by 2 bases and J by 1 base, and 6 bases separated the two germline ends. The chain's CDR3 is CASSFGQNTEAFF. CDR3 nucleotide sequence: TGCGCCAGCAGCTTTGGACAGAACACTGAAGCTTTCTTT.

This chain links TRBV7-9 with TRBJ1-1; D unresolved. Germline V gene data show CDR1 as SEHNR and CDR2 as FQNEAQ (reference sequence). This CDR3 comprises 15 residues. V was clipped by 4 bases and J by 4 bases, with 16 bases between them. The DNA of the CDR3 is TGTGCCAGCAGCTGGAGGACGGTCGAGGGCACTGAAGCTTTCTTT. It specifies CASSWRTVEGTEAFF. Together with reference TRBV7-9 and TRBJ1-1, the CDR3 gives the full variable domain: DTGVSQNPRHKITKRGQNVTFRCDPISEHNRLYWYRQTLGQGPEFLTYFQNEAQLEKSRLLSDRFSAERPKGSFSTLEIQRTEQGDSAMYLCASSWRTVEGTEAFFGQGTRLTVV.

The rearrangement uses TRBV5-6 and TRBJ2-6; possibly TRBD1 for D (6 bases). This CDR3 contains 15 residues. CDR1 and CDR2 from the germline V gene are SGHDT and YYEEEE. The ends were cut back, 1 base at V and 2 bases at J, with 7 bases in the middle. CDR3 region: CASSLYRAGANVLTF. CDR3 in DNA: TGTGCCAGCAGCTTGTACAGGGCTGGGGCCAACGTCCTGACTTTC.

The rearrangement links TRBV5-3 to TRBJ2-5, with TRBD1 identical over 10 bases. TRBV5-3 is identified as an open reading frame with a role that is uncertain. V trimming: 2 bases; J trimming: 5 bases; junction bases outside the gene matches: 6. There are 15 residues in the CDR3. The CDR3 nucleotides are TGTGCCAGAAGCTTCAGGACAGGGGGGTTTGAGACCCAGTACTTC. It codes for CARSFRTGGFETQYF.

This clone was counted between two and nine times. V is TRBV11-1 and J is TRBJ2-3; D not resolved. Germline V CDR1 and CDR2: SGHAT, FQDESV (reference sequence). This CDR3 region has 15 residues. Trimming took 5 bases from V and 2 from J, leaving 14 bases between them. CDR3 region: CASSSSIAPTDTQYF. Written as DNA, the CDR3 is TGTGCCAGCAGCAGTAGCATAGCCCCCACAGATACGCAGTATTTT.

This sequence joins TRBV27 and TRBJ1-4; 7 bases agree with TRBD1. The germline V gene has CDR1 MNHEY and CDR2 SMNVEV (reference sequence). The CDR3 is 17 amino acids. The junction had 11 bases not matched to a gene; V was cut back by 4 bases and J by 3 bases. In DNA, the CDR3 is TGTGCCAGCAGTTCCGACCAAAGGACAGGTTCTAATGAAAAACTGTTTTTT. Protein: CASSSDQRTGSNEKLFF.

The chain combines TRBV6-6 with TRBJ1-4; D gene unclear. The CDR3 sequence is 14 residues long. CDR1 and CDR2 from the germline V gene are MNHNY and SVGAGI (reference sequence). V was pared by 2 bases and J by 5 bases, with 9 bases between. CDR3 coding DNA: TGTGCCAGCAGTTACGGGCAGCCAAATGAAAAACTGTTTTTT. It specifies CASSYGQPNEKLFF.

The rearrangement joins TRBV24-1 to TRBJ1-6; 7 nucleotides align to TRBD1. The trim removed 0 bases at V and 12 bases at J, leaving 7 bases unmatched. CDR3 size: 15 residues. Germline V gene data show CDR1 as KGHDR and CDR2 as SFDVKD. CDR3 amino acids: CATSDLVAGDRPLHF. In DNA, the CDR3 is TGTGCCACCAGTGATTTGGTGGCAGGGGACAGACCCCTCCACTTT.

This clone occurred a few times. The chain carries TRBV11-3 and TRBJ1-2; tentatively, D is TRBD1 (5 bases). The CDR3 covers 15 residues. Germline V CDR1 and CDR2: SGHNT, YENEEA. The germline V and J ends were trimmed by 5 bases and 0 bases, with 13 bases remaining between them. The CDR3 region is CASSPTGPTNYGYTF. The CDR3 nucleotides are TGTGCCAGCAGCCCAACAGGACCCACTAACTATGGCTACACCTTC.

V and J are TRBV2 and TRBJ1-4; D remains ambiguous. Trimming pared 10 bases from V and 0 bases from J, leaving 12 bases between. The CDR3 is 14 amino acids. Germline CDR1 SNHLY, CDR2 FYNNEI. The CDR3 sequence is CATTRSATNEKLFF. The CDR3 DNA reads as TGTGCCACCACCAGGTCGGCAACTAATGAAAAACTGTTTTTT.

The sample holds a few counts of this clone. The chain combines TRBV7-9 with TRBJ1-2; no clear D gene. Trimming took 3 bases from V and 5 from J, leaving 13 bases between them. CDR3 size: 14 residues. Germline assignment: CDR1 SEHNR and CDR2 FQNEAQ (reference sequence). The CDR3 region is CASSFERTGYGYTF. The CDR3 DNA reads as TGTGCCAGCAGCTTCGAGAGGACTGGGTATGGCTACACCTTC.

In this sample, this clone turned up a few times. The CDR3 coding sequence is TGTGCCAGCAGCTTAATTCATCCTCGGGATGAGCAGTTCTTC. The encoded protein is CASSLIHPRDEQFF. The gene calls are TRBV7-2 and TRBJ2-1; D unresolved. V lost 2 bases to trimming and J lost 8 bases, with 13 bases between them. CDR1 and CDR2 (germline): SGHTA, FQGNSA. There are 14 residues in the CDR3. The full variable domain, in which reference TRBV7-2 and TRBJ2-1 provide the parts outside the CDR3, is GAGVSQSPSNKVTEKGKDVELRCDPISGHTALYWYRQSLGQGLEFLIYFQGNSAPDKSGLPSDRFSAERTGGSVSTLTIQRTQQEDSAVYLCASSLIHPRDEQFFGPGTRLTVL.

The chain uses TRBV12-3 or TRBV12-4 and TRBJ1-2; D possibly corresponds to TRBD1 (6 bases). With 5 bases removed from V and 8 bases from J, the gap between germline ends came to 15 bases. This CDR3 region has 13 residues. The DNA of the CDR3 is TGTGCCAGCAGTGGGGACACAGCACCGGGCTACACCTTC. It encodes CASSGDTAPGYTF.

The chain links TRBV24-1 to TRBJ1-2; 9 bases map to TRBD1. The V gene end was trimmed by 4 bases and the J gene end by 4 bases; junction bases not matched to a gene: 3. The CDR3 has 14 amino acids. The germline V gene has CDR1 KGHDR and CDR2 SFDVKD. The chain's CDR3 is CATSDPTGGYGYTF. CDR3 DNA: TGTGCCACCAGTGACCCGACAGGGGGCTATGGCTACACCTTC.

This chain uses TRBV11-1 with TRBJ2-1; 9 nucleotides line up with TRBD2. The J segment lost 4 bases and the V segment lost 1 base, leaving 5 bases of the junction unmatched. Germline-derived CDR1 and CDR2 are SGHAT and FQDESV (reference sequence). This CDR3 is 16 amino acids long. The CDR3 loop is CASSLGGLAGYNEQFF. CDR3 nucleotides: TGTGCCAGCAGCTTAGGAGGTCTAGCGGGGTACAATGAGCAGTTCTTC.

In this sample, this clone turned up once. V gene TRBV19 combines with J gene TRBJ2-5; the match to TRBD2 covers 8 bases. V lost 1 base to trimming and J lost 1 base; unmatched junction nucleotides: 8. The CDR3 length is 17 residues. The germline V gene encodes CDR1 LNHDA and CDR2 SQIVND (reference sequence). DNA for the CDR3: TGTGCCAGTAGTATAGGGGTGGGCGGGGGGCCCCAAGAGACCCAGTACTTC. Its protein product is CASSIGVGGGPQETQYF. Full variable domain (missing parts from reference TRBV19 and TRBJ2-5): DGGITQSPKYLFRKEGQNVTLSCEQNLNHDAMYWYRQDPGQGLRLIYYSQIVNDFQKGDIAEGYSVSREKKESFPLTVTSAQKNPTAFYLCASSIGVGGGPQETQYFGPGTRLLVL.

This sequence joins TRBV10-3 and TRBJ1-6; D might be TRBD1 (6 bases). V was shortened by 2 bases and J by 7 bases, with 9 bases between the two germline ends. From germline, CDR1 is ENHRY and CDR2 SYGVKD. The CDR3 totals 14 residues. CDR3 sequence: CAISEGQPNSPLHF. Here the CDR3 DNA reads TGTGCCATCAGTGAGGGACAGCCAAATTCACCCCTCCACTTT.